Shown below are 32 T cell receptor beta chains from a single sample sequenced in a study of beta chain features in type 1 diabetes. Expressed TCRB transcripts got sequenced, as all isolated RNA was reverse transcribed. Sequencing was performed with immunoSEQ multiplex PCR; in TCRdb, only in-frame clones are kept and a portion is missing. The sample has 100,000 to 150,000 clones; roughly 10% are singletons. The antigens these receptors bind are not known. Notes on the study in general: TCRB CDR3 length was moderately but significantly reduced in all four CD4+ subsets of Type 1 diabetes patients.

The sample was central memory CD4+ T cells from blood. These receptors were collected from a man aged 25-40 years with type 1 diabetes.

This chain links TRBV2 with TRBJ2-1; D not resolved. Germline V gene data show CDR1 as SNHLY and CDR2 as FYNNEI. The length of the CDR3 is 14 residues. The V end was cut by 5 bases, the J end by 10 bases, with 18 bases between. CDR3 amino acids: CASSLLLGTSEQFF. The CDR3 nucleotides read TGTGCCAGCAGTCTCCTGCTAGGTACCTCAGAGCAGTTCTTC.

The rearrangement links TRBV7-9 to TRBJ1-1; D might be TRBD1 (5 bases). V was shortened by 6 bases and J by 11 bases, with 13 bases between the two germline ends. This CDR3 has 11 amino acids. CDR1 is SEHNR, CDR2 FQNEAQ, per germline (reference sequence). CDR3 sequence reads: CASSKGEVAFF. CDR3 bases: TGTGCCAGCAGTAAAGGGGAAGTGGCTTTCTTT.

This clone was detected only a few times. The rearrangement links TRBV5-1 to TRBJ2-7; 8 positions match TRBD2. The CDR3 has 15 amino acids. Trimming took 0 bases from V and 1 from J; bases not matched to a gene: 3. Germline CDR1 reads SGHRS; CDR2 reads YFSETQ. The CDR3 DNA sequence: TGCGCCAGCAGCTTGGTAGTAGCGGGGTCCTACGAGCAGTACTTC. Protein product: CASSLVVAGSYEQYF.

V is TRBV12-5 and J is TRBJ1-4; D is possibly TRBD1 (6 bases). Germline CDR1 LGHNT, CDR2 FRNRAP. CDR3 length: 13 amino acids. V was cut by 8 bases and J by 3 bases, with 10 bases left in between. The CDR3 sequence is CASNPGANEKLFF. The CDR3 DNA follows: TGTGCTAGTAACCCAGGGGCTAATGAAAAACTGTTTTTT.

This clone was observed a few times. The V gene is TRBV21-1, the J gene TRBJ2-1; the table's TRBD2 call for D was not verified on the DNA. TRBV21-1 is a documented pseudogene. The CDR3 loop spans 12 amino acids. CDR3 sequence: CASSVVAGEQFF. In DNA form, the CDR3 reads TGTGCCAGCAGCGTAGTTGCGGGTGAGCAGTTCTTC.

J is TRBJ2-1 and V is TRBV11-3; maybe TRBD2 (5 bases). Trimming removed 5 bases from V and 9 bases from J, with 14 bases in between. The germline CDR1 and CDR2 sequences are SGHNT and YENEEA. The CDR3 loop spans 13 amino acids. The CDR3 sequence is CASSPGGSTEQFF. CDR3 in DNA: TGTGCCAGCAGCCCAGGAGGCAGCACTGAGCAGTTCTTC.

This clone came up a few times. The gene calls are TRBV9 and TRBJ2-5, with D tentatively TRBD1 (7 bases). V was pared by 0 bases and J by 5 bases, with 11 bases between. This CDR3 has 14 amino acids. In germline, CDR1 is SGDLS, CDR2 YYNGEE. The CDR3 DNA is TGTGCCAGCAGCGTAGACAGGGGAGGCGAGACCCAGTACTTC. Its protein is CASSVDRGGETQYF.

This clone came up a few times. The CDR3 sequence is CASSQEGTRAGVNQPQHF. CDR3 nucleotide sequence: TGCGCCAGCAGCCAAGAAGGCACCAGGGCAGGGGTCAATCAGCCCCAGCATTTT. J is TRBJ1-5 and V is TRBV4-1; D perhaps matches TRBD1 (6 bases). The V end lost 0 bases, the J end lost 3 bases, and 18 bases lay between the germline ends. CDR1 and CDR2 (germline): MGHRA, YSYEKL. CDR3 length: 18 residues.

This clone showed up many times. The chain recombines TRBV29-1 with TRBJ2-6, with D possibly matching TRBD2 (6 bases). V was trimmed by 3 bases and J by 0 bases, leaving 12 bases between them. CDR1 is SQVTM and CDR2 is ANQGSEA in the germline V gene. The CDR3 is 16 residues long. CDR3 loop: CSVERDLDSGANVLTF. The DNA for the CDR3 is TGCAGCGTTGAGCGGGACCTAGACTCTGGGGCCAACGTCCTGACTTTC.

The table lists this clone with a few counts. The V call is TRBV27, the J call TRBJ1-2; TRBD1 is a possible D gene (6 bases). The CDR3 loop spans 13 amino acids. Germline values: CDR1 MNHEY, CDR2 SMNVEV (reference sequence). V lost 5 bases and J 7 bases, leaving 14 bases between the germline ends. For the CDR3, the DNA is TGTGCCAGCAGTCCCCCTACAGGGTTTGGCTACACCTTC. Translating it yields CASSPPTGFGYTF.

V gene TRBV9 combines with J gene TRBJ2-2; TRBD1 matches at 8 bases. Germline V CDR1 and CDR2: SGDLS, YYNGEE. J lost 1 base, V lost 1 base, and 12 bases had no gene match. The CDR3 is made up of 19 amino acids. CDR3 region: CASSVTFQGARWNTGELFF. In DNA, the CDR3 is TGTGCCAGCAGCGTAACTTTCCAGGGGGCGCGGTGGAACACCGGGGAGCTGTTTTTT.

The chain joins TRBV30 to TRBJ2-7, with 11 bases fitting TRBD1. This CDR3 has 19 residues. With 2 bases clipped from V and 4 bases from J, the junction kept 19 bases outside the gene matches. Germline V lookup: CDR1 GTSNPN, CDR2 SVGIG (reference sequence). The CDR3 loop reads CAWSRPGQGASQSLYEQYF. In DNA form, the CDR3 reads TGTGCCTGGAGTCGCCCCGGACAGGGGGCGTCCCAGAGCCTATACGAGCAGTACTTC.

J is TRBJ1-1 and V is TRBV7-9, with D maybe TRBD1 (6 bases). Germline V lookup: CDR1 SEHNR, CDR2 FQNEAQ (reference sequence). V was pared by 4 bases and J by 4 bases, with 16 bases between. The CDR3 totals 15 residues. The DNA of the CDR3 is TGTGCCAGCAGCTCACCGGCCGTAGGGGGCACTGAAGCTTTCTTT. It encodes CASSSPAVGGTEAFF. Full variable domain (rest looked up from reference TRBV7-9 and TRBJ1-1): DTGVSQNPRHKITKRGQNVTFRCDPISEHNRLYWYRQTLGQGPEFLTYFQNEAQLEKSRLLSDRFSAERPKGSFSTLEIQRTEQGDSAMYLCASSSPAVGGTEAFFGQGTRLTVV.

J is TRBJ2-1 and V is TRBV28; 7 bases agree with TRBD2. CDR3 length: 15 residues. Germline-derived CDR1 and CDR2 are MDHEN and SYDVKM. Germline trimming cut 8 bases from V and 2 bases from J; bases unmatched to any gene: 9. The CDR3 region is CASGVGGRPYNEQFF. CDR3 bases: TGTGCCAGCGGGGTGGGGGGGAGACCCTACAATGAGCAGTTCTTC.

This clone was seen more than once but under ten times. The chain joins TRBV18 to TRBJ2-7, with 8 bases fitting TRBD2. CDR1 is KGHSH, CDR2 LQKENI, per germline. This CDR3 is built from 15 residues. The V gene end was trimmed by 6 bases and the J gene end by 2 bases; junction bases not matched to a gene: 9. CDR3 sequence: CASSPPGLGTYEQYF. CDR3 bases: TGTGCCAGCTCCCCCCCGGGACTAGGTACCTACGAGCAGTACTTC.

This clone was seen more than once but under ten times. The gene calls are TRBV6-5 and TRBJ2-7, with a possible D match to TRBD2 (6 bases). V was clipped by 7 bases and J by 1 base, with 11 bases between them. The CDR3 contains 13 residues. CDR1 and CDR2 from the germline V gene are MNHEY and SVGAGI. CDR3 amino acids: CASKAGSSYEQYF. CDR3 DNA sequence: TGTGCCAGCAAGGCGGGGTCGTCCTACGAGCAGTACTTC.

This clone was counted a few times. The chain is built from TRBV5-6 and TRBJ2-3, with a possible D match to TRBD1 (6 bases). There are 12 residues in the CDR3. Trimming took off 5 bases at V and 7 bases at J, with 11 bases between the two ends. The germline gives CDR1 SGHDT, CDR2 YYEEEE. The CDR3 sequence is CASSKDSHTQYF. The CDR3 DNA follows: TGTGCCAGCAGTAAGGACAGTCATACGCAGTATTTT.

The gene calls are TRBV29-1 and TRBJ1-1; D perhaps matches TRBD1 (5 bases). V gave up 7 bases and J gave up 3 bases, with 15 bases separating them. The CDR3 is 13 amino acids. Germline lookup yields CDR1 SQVTM and CDR2 ANQGSEA. The CDR3 spells CSGEGQGYTEAFF. As DNA, the CDR3 is TGCAGCGGCGAAGGGCAGGGCTACACTGAAGCTTTCTTT. Using reference TRBV29-1 and TRBJ1-1 for the parts outside the CDR3, the full variable domain is SAVISQKPSRDICQRGTSLTIQCQVDSQVTMMFWYRQQPGQSLTLIATANQGSEATYESGFVIDKFPISRPNLTFSTLTVSNMSPEDSSIYLCSGEGQGYTEAFFGQGTRLTVV.

The chain recombines TRBV29-1 with TRBJ2-1, with 10 bases identical to TRBD1. Germline trimming cut 1 base from V and 2 bases from J; bases unmatched to any gene: 2. Germline V gene sequence: CDR1 SQVTM, CDR2 ANQGSEA. The CDR3 has 15 amino acids. CDR3 sequence reads: CSVEVGQGPYNEQFF. The CDR3 DNA reads as TGCAGCGTTGAAGTGGGACAGGGGCCCTACAATGAGCAGTTCTTC.

Points on this clone: One end of the junction fails to match germline, which may point to a read error. This chain uses TRBV6-6 with TRBJ2-1; D is possibly TRBD1 (7 bases). The V gene's germline CDR1 is MNHNY and CDR2 SVGAGI (reference sequence). The CDR3 runs 14 residues. The DNA of the CDR3 is TGTGCCATCAGTGGCAGGGGGGATTACAATGAGCAGTTCTTC. It is translated as CAISGRGDYNEQFF.

This clone turned up a few times. J is TRBJ1-4 and V is TRBV28; D is possibly TRBD1 (6 bases). The CDR3 sequence is 16 residues long. CDR1 is MDHEN, CDR2 SYDVKM, per germline. Trimming took 7 bases from V and 4 from J, leaving 19 bases between them. The DNA of the CDR3 is TGTGCCAGCAAAGCGGCGGGGGCCACCTTTAATGAAAAACTGTTTTTT. It translates to CASKAAGATFNEKLFF.

This clone showed up just a few times. The J gene is TRBJ2-3, the V gene TRBV27; TRBD1 matches at 10 bases. The CDR3 extends over 17 amino acids. Germline assignment: CDR1 MNHEY and CDR2 SMNVEV (reference sequence). J gave up 8 bases and V 3 bases, and 14 bases lay outside the gene matches. The DNA of the CDR3 is TGTGCCAGCAGTTTCAACGCCGGGACAGGGGCGGGAGTTACGCAGTATTTT. Amino acids: CASSFNAGTGAGVTQYF.

V is TRBV27 and J is TRBJ2-7; 7 positions agree with TRBD2. Germline V gene lookup returns CDR1 MNHEY and CDR2 SMNVEV (reference sequence). This CDR3 comprises 14 residues. V shed 8 bases, J shed 2 bases, and the junction held 9 bases outside the gene matches. The CDR3 DNA is TGTGCCAGCCGGACGGGGGGTTTCCCCTACGAGCAGTACTTC. Translated, it gives CASRTGGFPYEQYF.

This clone was detected a few times. The V call is TRBV11-2, the J call TRBJ1-1; unclear D gene. Germline V gene lookup returns CDR1 SGHAT and CDR2 FQNNGV. The CDR3 consists of 13 residues. V lost 0 bases, J lost 6 bases, and 8 bases lay in between. CDR3 loop: CASSLDPSSEAFF. CDR3 nucleotide sequence: TGTGCCAGCAGCTTAGATCCTAGTTCTGAAGCTTTCTTT.

The chain employs TRBV4-3 and TRBJ1-2, with a weak D call TRBD1 (5 bases). Germline lookup yields CDR1 LGHNA and CDR2 YSLEER. The CDR3 is 15 amino acids. The V gene lost 0 bases and the J gene lost 7 bases, with 15 bases spanning the gap. CDR3 nucleotide sequence: TGCGCCAGCAGCCAAGAGGAAGGGGCAGGAACTGGCTACACCTTC. Translating it yields CASSQEEGAGTGYTF.

The chain joins TRBV7-6 to TRBJ2-2; 7 bases line up with TRBD1. The germline CDR1 and CDR2 sequences are SGHVS and FNYEAQ. CDR3 length: 16 residues. V shed 1 base and J 2 bases; nucleotides not matched to a gene: 4. The CDR3 loop reads CASSLGRDSNTGELFF. The DNA for the CDR3 is TGTGCCAGCAGCTTAGGCCGGGACAGTAACACCGGGGAGCTGTTTTTT. Together with reference TRBV7-6 and TRBJ2-2, the CDR3 gives the full variable domain: GAGVSQSPRYKVTKRGQDVALRCDPISGHVSLYWYRQALGQGPEFLTYFNYEAQQDKSGLPNDRFSAERPEGSISTLTIQRTEQRDSAMYRCASSLGRDSNTGELFFGEGSRLTVL.

The chain is built from TRBV2 and TRBJ1-6; 7 bases are shared with TRBD1. The CDR3 is 14 residues long. Germline V lookup: CDR1 SNHLY, CDR2 FYNNEI. V lost 4 bases, J lost 5 bases, and 2 bases stayed unmatched. The CDR3 reads CASSGQGDNSPLHF. The CDR3, as DNA: TGTGCCAGCAGTGGACAGGGCGATAATTCACCCCTCCACTTT.

V usage is TRBV25-1 and J usage is TRBJ2-2; TRBD1 agrees at 12 bases. The CDR3 extends over 17 amino acids. Trimming removed 5 bases from V and 7 bases from J; junction bases left unmatched: 11. Germline V gene sequence: CDR1 MGHDK, CDR2 SYGVNS. CDR3: CASSTGTGGGYVGELFF. Here the CDR3 DNA reads TGTGCCAGCAGTACCGGGACAGGGGGCGGGTACGTCGGGGAGCTGTTTTTT.

This clone was counted ten times or more. This rearrangement joins TRBV28 to TRBJ2-1; TRBD2 aligns across 10 bases. This CDR3 comprises 17 residues. The germline gives CDR1 MDHEN, CDR2 SYDVKM. V gave up 3 bases and J gave up 5 bases; unmatched junction bases: 10. The CDR3: CASSLGRAGGQDNEQFF. The CDR3 DNA reads as TGTGCCAGCAGTTTGGGTCGAGCGGGGGGGCAGGACAATGAGCAGTTCTTC.

The chain combines TRBV27 with TRBJ1-5; D unresolved. Trimming removed 3 bases from V and 5 bases from J, with 8 bases in between. This CDR3 has 13 residues. Germline V lookup: CDR1 MNHEY, CDR2 SMNVEV (reference sequence). This CDR3 reads CASSLIGDQPQHF. The CDR3 nucleotides are TGTGCCAGCAGTTTGATTGGAGATCAGCCCCAGCATTTT.

This rearrangement joins TRBV4-3 to TRBJ2-1; 9 bases are a match to TRBD1. This CDR3 is built from 17 residues. J lost 5 bases, V lost 0 bases, and 8 bases had no gene match. Germline lookup yields CDR1 LGHNA and CDR2 YSLEER. The CDR3 loop reads CASSQDWGTGLDNEQFF. CDR3 nucleotide sequence: TGCGCCAGCAGCCAAGATTGGGGGACAGGGCTCGACAATGAGCAGTTCTTC.

In this sample, this clone turned up a few times. This chain joins TRBV12-5 and TRBJ1-2; TRBD1 might be the D (5 bases). V was cut by 4 bases and J by 6 bases, with 12 bases left in between. This CDR3 is built from 13 residues. Germline CDR1 LGHNT, CDR2 FRNRAP. In DNA, the CDR3 is TGTGCTAGTGGTTCTCAGGGCCTGGATGGCTACACCTTC. As protein: CASGSQGLDGYTF.